This TCR beta chain came from a study of cytomegalovirus exposure and HLA in healthy donors (TCRdb year 2017). Some background on the complete study: An earlier analysis of roughly 500 of the donors reported approximately 270 Gb of sequence data and some 120 million unique TCR beta sequences from some 180 million T cells. An early release covering just under 650 HLA-typed donors comprised roughly 300 gigabases of sequencing data and approximately 80 million unique TCR sequences. Of the approximately 400 genotyped donors, roughly 80% were placed in the genetic ancestry cluster associated with self-reported Caucasian donors. The study aimed to test whether cataloging public T cell receptors could reveal signatures of past pathogen exposure. Using immunosequencing, the study profiled T cell repertoires from roughly 650 subjects and related those repertoires to cytomegalovirus serostatus. A separate validation cohort of about 110 different subjects was used in addition to the approximately 640-subject first cohort. To predict cytomegalovirus infection status, the study brought together high-throughput TCR immunosequencing, statistical association of individual TCRs with disease status, and machine learning. To study patterns of TCR occurrence, a later analysis re-analyzed previously published TCR beta repertoires from more than 550 donors and added high-resolution HLA genotyping. Rather than drawing on any new phenotypic data, the later analysis identified candidate immune exposures from TCR beta sequences and the way those sequences occurred across donors. To decide whether each TCR beta V gene segment behaved as functional or pseudogenic, an earlier analysis of 587 of the donors relied on high-throughput TCR beta sequencing. Donor age, sex, ethnicity and CMV serostatus were compiled alongside the repertoire data. In a later genetic analysis, genome-wide SNP genotypes for 398 of the 666 donors were used, and that subset was treated as a discovery cohort. Every discovery cohort repertoire had been produced on one sequencing platform. Both class I and class II loci were covered by HLA typing, at four-digit resolution. Typing coverage varied by locus: roughly 629-640 donors for A, B, C, DRB1 and DQB1; approximately 520 for DQA1; 606 for DPA1; under 490 for DPB1. Because of strong linkage in the cohort, roughly five DR-DQ haplotypes were treated as single units for association and clustering. Among some 410 genotyped donors of the cohort, an average of around 250,000 unique TCR beta nucleotide sequences was sequenced per donor, of which about 18% were non-productive. Study-wide findings and limitations: Presence/absence analyses assumed roughly uniform sequencing depth across donors, an assumption that may not hold. The authors suggested that the approach could potentially be generalized to other disease states and immunological phenotypes. Most TCR sequences were observed very rarely across donors, whereas some public TCRs were present in many individuals. The earlier analysis of about 600 of the donors excluded roughly 16 rarely observed V segments, including chromosome 9 orphons, because counts were too low. A further reported finding was that TCR beta sequences accurately predicted the HLA-A and HLA-B alleles for most subjects in the first cohort. In a later analysis, HLA-associated TCR beta chains were found to be more clonally expanded and to have lower generation probabilities than equally common non-associated chains. A few of the identified cytomegalovirus-associated TCR beta chains were confirmed in vitro to be specific for cytomegalovirus antigens. Linkage disequilibrium might explain the correlated functional status among segregating V segments, but an unknown experimental factor could not be ruled out. In a later analysis, 16,951 TCR beta sequences were associated with specific HLA alleles at a false discovery rate of 0.05. The only immune exposure information available for the cohort was CMV serostatus. According to a later analysis, TCR association rates differed among HLA loci, with DRB1 alleles showing the most associated TCRs and HLA-C alleles showing the fewest. Broadly in line with IMGT annotations, most TCR beta V segments showed up in productive rearrangements about 90% or about 30% of the time in an earlier analysis of about 500 of the donors. V-gene and J-gene trimming of TCR beta chains was associated with a missense DCLRE1C variant in a later genetic analysis, and the association was replicated in an independent cohort. HLA typing was unavailable for some donors at each locus, so association tests used only the typed subset. According to a later genetic analysis, donors in an Asian-associated ancestry cluster had fewer N-insertions in productive TCRs than the approximately 670-donor mean. A later analysis found that most CMV-associated TCR beta chains appeared HLA-restricted, with HLA associations seemingly driven largely by CMV exposure. A cluster of highly shared sequence variants was judged likely to be a technical artifact of the sequencing pipeline. In this cohort, only TCR beta chains were sequenced, and detectable features were limited by the absence of alpha or paired-chain data. The study listed over 150 TCR beta chains as associated with cytomegalovirus. Cytomegalovirus status was reported to be diagnosed by the classifier with high specificity and sensitivity in both the original and validation cohorts. A later analysis reported that several top co-occurrence clusters appeared linked to parvovirus B19, influenza, CMV and Epstein-Barr virus. Because the 87-base-pair reads could not distinguish some IMGT-functional V segments, including TRBV6-2 and TRBV6-3, those segments were excluded. Strong co-occurrence of HLA alleles, especially DR and DQ, made assigning TCR associations to individual alleles difficult.

Libraries came from the immunoSEQ multiplex PCR assay. For the multiplex PCR, a mixture combining 60 forward primers for TCR Vbeta segments and 13 reverse primers for TCR Jbeta segments was used. Amplification of the CDR3 region of rearranged TCR beta genes was performed with a multiplex PCR assay on genomic DNA. Amplified TCR beta libraries were sequenced as 87-base-pair reads on the Illumina HiSeq System. The study's own analysis went as follows. Across the roughly 700 repertoires, a later analysis counted 75 million to 90 million unique TCR beta chains, about 10 million of which were shared by at least two donors. A nearest-neighbor algorithm error-corrected the raw reads and collapsed the reads into unique sequences, merging closely related sequences to remove PCR and sequencing errors. Alignment of CDR3 sequences to IMGT reference sequences was used to assign V, D and J gene segments. For a sequence to be retained, at least a six-nucleotide match to both a V gene segment and a J gene segment was required. A rearrangement was called productive if the CDR3 had no stop codons and remained in frame with V and J, and every other rearrangement was called non-productive. CDR3 was defined according to IMGT convention as the region running from the second conserved V-encoded cysteine to the conserved J-encoded phenylalanine. Sequences without an unambiguous match to a single V gene segment were excluded from the earlier analysis of a few hundred of the donors. An earlier analysis of fewer than 750 of the donors classified V segments as functional when productive rearrangements were above 56.7% and as segregating when the standard deviation between donors was above 5%. To diagnose cytomegalovirus status from the catalog of TCR beta chain sequences, a statistical classification framework was built. In a later analysis, TCR nucleotide sequences were compared against IMGT/GENE-DB human TR gene sequences so that V and J genes could be assigned. In a later analysis, CDR3 sequences and most-parsimonious VDJ recombination scenarios were assigned using the TCRdist pipeline. In a later analysis, each TCR beta chain was defined by its CDR3 amino acid sequence together with its V-gene family, and reads lacking a unique V-gene family were excluded. To address suspected cross-contamination and a sequencing artifact, a later analysis removed around 600 highly shared, low-generation-probability nucleotide sequences. For each public chain, a later analysis derived a clonal expansion index from normalized ranks of inferred template counts within each repertoire. Generation probabilities in a later analysis came from a VDJ recombination model fitted to out-of-frame rearrangements, and those results were checked against IGoR. In a later analysis, TCR-TCR, TCR-HLA and TCR-CMV co-occurrence was scored with hypergeometric tests, and a repertoire-size bias correction was applied to TCR pairs. A later analysis estimated false discovery rates by permuting HLA or CMV assignments 20 times. In a later analysis, co-occurring TCRs were grouped using DBSCAN, and TCRdist sequence similarity was added for clustering within HLA-allele-positive subsets. For co-occurrence clustering, repertoires with fewer than 30,000 or more than 120,000 public chains were excluded, along with about five repertoires with anomalous nucleotide sharing. The clones in this table, taken by TCRdb from immuneACCESS, are in-frame only. Not every clone is retained; where verified, under half of the shortfall comes from an unresolved V gene, and the cause of the rest is unknown. D and trimming come from the DNA, and the V and J calls and clone size come from that table. In this sample the table shows around 130,000 clones, over 8% of which occur a single time. The biggest ten clones account for 4.5% to 5.5% of the sample.

A word on this clone: Its recognized antigen is unknown. Per-nucleotide qualities are absent, and no much larger clonotype sits a single base away.

The cohort was made up of 666 healthy bone marrow donors. Cohort members were all nominally healthy when sampled, although unrecorded immune exposures were likely present. The donor was CMV seronegative and was included in the group of 352 seronegative cohort members. A peripheral blood sample was provided by each donor, and peripheral blood mononuclear cells were used for TCR beta sequencing. The Qiagen DNeasy Blood Extraction Kit was used to extract genomic DNA from the blood cell samples. Reading the germline V gene (reference sequence) gives CDR1 SGHNT and CDR2 YYREEE. The CDR3, from cysteine to phenylalanine, totals 14 residues. Of the read, only the CDR3 DNA is kept; its 42 bases are in frame from base 1. V gives up 1 base and J gives up 6 bases, and the segment between their germline ends measures 11 bases.

The sequence links TRBV5-4 to TRBJ2-1; TRBD1 could be the D gene, as 6 bases match. This sequence originates from a middle-aged man in good health and CMV-seronegative. The material sequenced was PBMCs. The CDR3 sequence is CASSLSRGVNEQFF. In nucleotides, the sequence is TGTGCCAGCAGCTTGAGCAGGGGAGTCAATGAGCAGTTCTTC.